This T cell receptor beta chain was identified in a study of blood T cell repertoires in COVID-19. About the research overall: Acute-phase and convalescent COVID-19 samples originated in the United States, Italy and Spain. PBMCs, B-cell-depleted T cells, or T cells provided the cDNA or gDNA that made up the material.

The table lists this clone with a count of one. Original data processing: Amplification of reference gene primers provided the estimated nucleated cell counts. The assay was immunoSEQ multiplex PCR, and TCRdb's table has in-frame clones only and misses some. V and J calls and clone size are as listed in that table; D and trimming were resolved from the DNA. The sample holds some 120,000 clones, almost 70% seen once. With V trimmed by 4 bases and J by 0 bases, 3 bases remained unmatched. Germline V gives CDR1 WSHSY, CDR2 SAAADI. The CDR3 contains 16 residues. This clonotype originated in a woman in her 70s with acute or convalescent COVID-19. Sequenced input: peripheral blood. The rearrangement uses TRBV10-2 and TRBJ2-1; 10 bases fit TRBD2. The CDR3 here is CASSGASGSSYNEQFF. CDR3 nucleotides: TGCGCCAGCAGTGGGGCTAGCGGGAGCTCCTACAATGAGCAGTTCTTC.